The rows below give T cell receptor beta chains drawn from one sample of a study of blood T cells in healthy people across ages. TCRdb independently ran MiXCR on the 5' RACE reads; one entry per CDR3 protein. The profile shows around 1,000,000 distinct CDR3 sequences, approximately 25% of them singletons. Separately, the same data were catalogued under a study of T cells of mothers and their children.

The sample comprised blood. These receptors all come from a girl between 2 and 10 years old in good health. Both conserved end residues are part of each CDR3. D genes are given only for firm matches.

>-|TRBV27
CASSQITGPYEQYF
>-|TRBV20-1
CSARSRTRVEYGYTF
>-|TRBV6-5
CASSRSASHEQYF
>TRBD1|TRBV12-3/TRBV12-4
CASKGTAEGYTF
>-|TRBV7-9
CASMRGPQHF
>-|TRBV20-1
CSAGDNRARNGYTF
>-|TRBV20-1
CSATEGELPRGETQYF
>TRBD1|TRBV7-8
CASSFDREYEQYF
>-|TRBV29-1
CSVRRGDVANEQFF
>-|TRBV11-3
CASSAEGSGLQANYGYTF
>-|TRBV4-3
CASSQGHTGNQAFF
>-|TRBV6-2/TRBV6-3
CASSYPNTGELFF
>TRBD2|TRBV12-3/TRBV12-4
CASSLARGDLLYTDTQYF
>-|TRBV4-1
CASSQGGVLTYEQFF
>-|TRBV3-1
CASSQDGPGRNEQFF
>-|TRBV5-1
CASSSAGFDTEAFF
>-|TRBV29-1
CSVWSWSTEAFF
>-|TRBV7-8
CASSFRGGPQDEQYF
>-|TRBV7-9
CASSSAAGETQYF
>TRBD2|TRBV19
CASSIAGLNTDTQYF
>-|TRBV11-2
CASSHWGGISEAFF
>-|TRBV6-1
CASSENPDSFYGYTF
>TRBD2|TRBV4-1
CASSQREPMWGETQYF
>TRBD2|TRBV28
CASSWPPTSGGSYEQYF
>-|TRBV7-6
CASSFNFQHSGANVLTF
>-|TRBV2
CASSVDLEGQTPNTGELFF
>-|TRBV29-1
CSVEGIGATDTQYF
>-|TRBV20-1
CSASGPDSYEQYF
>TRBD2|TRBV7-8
CASSPQAGGLPEQFF
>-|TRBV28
CASSSGPAKKPQHF
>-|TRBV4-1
CASSQVPGEDYGYTF
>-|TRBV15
CTTSRDPEDDSIDTEAFF
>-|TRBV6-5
CASSPVGNTEAFF
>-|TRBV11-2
CASSLQGQDGFYEQYF
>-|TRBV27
CASSLTGVSHEQYF
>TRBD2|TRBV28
CASSAWTSGRDNEQFF
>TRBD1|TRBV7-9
CASSSTRDSGEKLFF